A selection of T cell receptor beta chains follows, all from one sample in a study of cytomegalovirus exposure and HLA in healthy donors. Clones were read by immunoSEQ multiplex PCR, and TCRdb kept only the in-frame ones, dropping some. The top ten clones hold roughly 2.6% of a sample with around 200,000 clones, 84% of them seen once. Sequenced input: PBMCs. Every receptor here comes from a woman aged 45-65 years in good health and CMV-seropositive. Each CDR3 is given with its conserved first and last residue. A D gene is named only where the DNA matches it firmly. Clone sizes are given selectively: once, few, many, or a class where the clone is expanded.

>TRBV7-2|-|-|TRBJ1-1
CASSPRDGTHEAFF
TGTGCCAGCAGCCCCCGAGACGGGACACATGAAGCTTTCTTT
>TRBV19|-|TRBD1|TRBJ2-7
CASSSRDRGFNEQYF
TGTGCCAGTAGTTCCCGGGACAGGGGCTTCAACGAGCAGTACTTC
>TRBV6-5|-|TRBD2|TRBJ2-4
CASSLAGSLKNIQYF
TGTGCCAGCAGTCTAGCGGGGTCCCTAAAAAACATTCAGTACTTC
>TRBV7-2|-|TRBD1|TRBJ2-7
CASSFRQGTSYEQYF
TGTGCCAGCAGCTTCCGACAGGGGACCAGCTACGAGCAGTACTTC
>TRBV9|-|-|TRBJ1-1
CASSGTRAKGGTEAFF
TGTGCCAGCAGCGGAACCCGGGCCAAAGGGGGCACTGAAGCTTTCTTT
>TRBV19|-|-|TRBJ2-7
CASSIADGDEQYF
TGTGCCAGTAGTATAGCGGACGGGGACGAGCAGTACTTC
>TRBV6-5|few|-|TRBJ1-3
CASSGTSSGNTIYF
TGTGCCAGCAGCGGGACTTCATCTGGAAACACCATATATTTT
>TRBV5-6|-|TRBD1|TRBJ2-5
CASTEQGSSPQETQYF
TGTGCCAGCACCGAACAGGGGTCGAGTCCCCAAGAGACCCAGTACTTC
>TRBV6-5|-|-|TRBJ2-7
CASRKSGLYYEQYF
TGTGCCAGCAGAAAATCCGGGTTATACTACGAGCAGTACTTC
>TRBV2|-|TRBD1|TRBJ1-2
CASSGQGGNYGYTF
TGTGCCAGCAGTGGACAGGGAGGTAACTATGGCTACACCTTC
>TRBV6-6|-|TRBD1|TRBJ1-2
CAGGQGGYTF
TGTGCCGGAGGACAGGGTGGCTACACCTTC
>TRBV27|-|TRBD2|TRBJ2-7
CASSPGLSPYEQYF
TGTGCCAGCAGTCCGGGACTATCTCCCTACGAGCAGTACTTC
>TRBV9|-|-|TRBJ1-5
CASSVEGSGGQPQHF
TGTGCCAGCAGCGTAGAAGGGTCGGGGGGTCAGCCCCAGCATTTT
>TRBV9|-|-|TRBJ2-1
CASSVILTSSYNEQFF
TGTGCCAGCAGCGTAATTCTGACTAGCTCCTACAATGAGCAGTTCTTC
>TRBV13|-|TRBD1|TRBJ1-2
CASGLQTGLYGYTF
TGTGCCAGCGGACTTCAGACAGGGCTCTATGGCTACACCTTC
>TRBV7-2|-|TRBD2|TRBJ2-5
CASSLRTGGAVETQYF
TGTGCCAGCAGCTTACGTACCGGGGGGGCCGTAGAGACCCAGTACTTC
>TRBV7-9|-|-|TRBJ2-2
CASSLGGSGELFF
TGTGCCAGCAGCTTAGGGGGCTCCGGGGAGCTGTTTTTT
>TRBV30|-|-|TRBJ2-5
CAWSLGGRVGETQYF
TGTGCCTGGAGTTTAGGGGGACGGGTCGGAGAGACCCAGTACTTC
>TRBV5-1|-|TRBD1|TRBJ2-5
CASSLTGAKQETQYF
TGCGCCAGCAGCTTAACAGGGGCCAAGCAAGAGACCCAGTACTTC
>TRBV4-1|-|TRBD2|TRBJ2-1
CASSQASGTSGNEQFF
TGCGCCAGCAGCCAAGCATCCGGGACTAGCGGTAATGAGCAGTTCTTC
>TRBV6-6|-|TRBD2|TRBJ2-1
CASTAPSGGEQFF
TGTGCCAGCACGGCGCCTAGCGGGGGGGAGCAGTTCTTC
>TRBV28|-|TRBD1|TRBJ1-1
CASNMDRSTTEAFF
TGTGCCAGCAATATGGACAGGTCAACCACTGAAGCTTTCTTT
>TRBV7-2|-|TRBD2|TRBJ2-5
CASNLAGGPQETQYF
TGTGCCAGCAACCTAGCGGGGGGGCCCCAGGAGACCCAGTACTTC
>TRBV11-2|-|TRBD1|TRBJ1-5
CASSLGGQGRQPQHF
TGTGCCAGCAGCTTAGGGGGACAGGGCAGGCAGCCCCAGCATTTT
>TRBV6-5|-|-|TRBJ2-7
CASRTYRDEQYF
TGTGCCAGCAGAACATACAGGGACGAGCAGTACTTC
>TRBV28|-|TRBD1|TRBJ1-4
CASSTTGTGSEKLFF
TGTGCCAGCAGTACTACCGGGACAGGGTCTGAAAAACTGTTTTTT
>TRBV7-9|-|TRBD1|TRBJ1-1
CASSHGTVELNEAFF
TGTGCCAGCAGCCATGGGACAGTCGAACTAAACGAAGCTTTCTTT
>TRBV5-1|few|-|TRBJ1-3
CASSLEAAGRGNTIYF
TGCGCCAGCAGCTTGGAGGCGGCCGGTCGGGGAAACACCATATATTTT
>TRBV5-1|-|-|TRBJ1-3
CASSLDRGNTIYF
TGCGCCAGCAGCTTGGACAGGGGAAACACCATATATTTT
>TRBV6-5|-|TRBD1|TRBJ2-1
CASSQKVRDSNEQFF
TGTGCCAGCAGCCAAAAAGTCCGGGACAGCAATGAGCAGTTCTTC
>TRBV7-3|-|-|TRBJ2-1
CASSLNGYLAADEQFF
TGTGCCAGCAGCTTAAATGGCTACCTAGCCGCCGATGAGCAGTTCTTC
>TRBV18|-|TRBD1|TRBJ1-5
CASSRTGSNQPQHF
TGTGCCAGCTCACGGACAGGGTCCAATCAGCCCCAGCATTTT
>TRBV25-1|-|-|TRBJ2-7
CASSESTHRGPYEQYF
TGTGCCAGCAGTGAATCGACCCACCGCGGGCCCTACGAGCAGTACTTC
>TRBV19|-|TRBD1|TRBJ1-1
CASSRTGVQLSTEAFF
TGTGCCAGTAGTAGGACAGGGGTACAGCTGTCGACTGAAGCTTTCTTT
>TRBV7-2|-|-|TRBJ2-4
CASSSGRNNRVAKNIQYF
TGTGCCAGCAGCTCCGGCCGAAATAACAGAGTAGCCAAAAACATTCAGTACTTC
>TRBV19|-|TRBD2|TRBJ2-7
CASSAGGYEQYF
TGTGCCAGTAGTGCGGGGGGCTACGAGCAGTACTTC
>TRBV19|-|TRBD2|TRBJ2-3
CASSRTSGGVGTDTQYF
TGTGCCAGTAGCCGGACTAGCGGGGGGGTAGGCACAGATACGCAGTATTTT
>TRBV4-1|-|-|TRBJ2-1
CASSQVLAGAFNEQFF
TGCGCCAGCAGCCAAGTTCTAGCAGGGGCCTTCAATGAGCAGTTCTTC
>TRBV5-6|-|TRBD2|TRBJ2-1
CASRGAGGDNEQFF
TGTGCCAGTCGGGGAGCGGGGGGAGACAATGAGCAGTTCTTC
>TRBV10-1|-|TRBD1|TRBJ2-2
CASSTDRGPQNTGELFF
TGCGCCAGCAGTACGGACAGGGGGCCTCAGAACACCGGGGAGCTGTTTTTT
>TRBV7-2|-|TRBD2|TRBJ2-3
CASSLVSGGASTDTQYF
TGTGCCAGCAGCTTAGTTAGCGGGGGGGCTAGCACAGATACGCAGTATTTT
>TRBV6-6|-|TRBD1|TRBJ2-7
CASSYSPGTGYYEQYF
TGTGCCAGCAGTTACTCCCCCGGGACAGGGTACTACGAGCAGTACTTC
>TRBV21-1|-|-|TRBJ2-1
CASSKSPSVAGGPIEQFF
TGTGCCAGCAGCAAATCTCCCTCAGTAGCGGGGGGGCCGATTGAGCAGTTCTTC
>TRBV28|-|-|TRBJ1-5
CASSLTGKSSVQPQHF
TGTGCCAGCAGTCTTACAGGGAAGAGTTCCGTTCAGCCCCAGCATTTT
>TRBV11-2|once|TRBD2|TRBJ2-5
CASSLSTAGGTQYF
TGTGCCAGCAGCTTAAGTACAGCGGGAGGGACCCAGTACTTC
>TRBV2|few|-|TRBJ2-7
CASSGQGRNEQYF
TGTGCCAGCAGTGGTCAGGGGCGGAACGAGCAGTACTTC
>TRBV28|-|TRBD1|TRBJ2-1
CASSLSRRKGGPGNEQFF
TGTGCCAGCAGTTTATCTCGTAGGAAAGGGGGCCCGGGCAATGAGCAGTTCTTC